This T cell receptor (beta chain) was documented in a study of immune evolution from preneoplasia to lung adenocarcinoma. Details on this clone: No antigen is known for it.

The germline V gene encodes CDR1 MNHNY and CDR2 SVGAGI (reference sequence). This CDR3 comprises 16 residues. Unmatched junction bases numbered 2, after V lost 0 bases and J lost 1 base. Patient tissue came from resections in Japan or China, 2014–2017. Study-wide findings and caveats: Highest clonality occurred in KRAS-mutant, not EGFR-mutant or double wild-type, nodules. Normal lung had highest clonality; later lesions appeared denser, more diverse.

Using immunoSEQ multiplex PCR, the repertoire was profiled, and TCRdb retains in-frame clones only, with some absent. In the table there are 11,000 to 15,000 clones, 80% to 90% of which are singletons. This receptor was taken from a person aged 70 to 85 with lung adenocarcinoma. The chain uses TRBV6-6 and TRBJ2-2; TRBD1 matches 7 bases. The material sequenced was FFPE minimally invasive lung adenocarcinoma tissue. In DNA form, the CDR3 reads TGTGCCAGCAGTTACTCGAGACAGGGGAACACCGGGGAGCTGTTTTTT. It is translated as CASSYSRQGNTGELFF.